The rows below give T cell receptor beta chains drawn from one sample of a study of control samples from healthy donors and cancer patients. The data were produced by immunoSEQ multiplex PCR, yet TCRdb's version contains in-frame clones alone and is incomplete. The table includes about 81,000 clones, roughly 94% detected once. The specimen sequenced was blood. These receptors came from a woman between 18 and 29 years old in good health. Each CDR3 is given with its conserved first and last residue. D genes are given only for firm matches.

j_call d_call v_call cdr3_aa cdr3_nt
TRBJ1-1 NA TRBV5-1 CASSLVRSMNTEAFF TGCGCCAGCAGCTTGGTCCGGAGCATGAACACTGAAGCTTTCTTT
TRBJ2-3 NA TRBV7-6 CASSSSSDTQYF TGTGCCAGCAGCTCCAGCTCGGATACGCAGTATTTT
TRBJ2-7 TRBD1 TRBV5-1 CASSESPGQGYEQYF TGCGCCAGCAGCGAAAGCCCGGGACAGGGTTACGAGCAGTACTTC
TRBJ1-5 NA TRBV5-8 CASSWGQNQPQHF TGTGCCAGCAGCTGGGGCCAAAACCAGCCCCAGCATTTT
TRBJ2-1 NA TRBV27 CASSFSGVQFF TGTGCCAGCAGTTTTAGTGGGGTTCAGTTCTTC
TRBJ2-3 NA TRBV13 CASSFGVSRDTQYF TGTGCCAGCAGCTTCGGTGTTAGTAGGGATACGCAGTATTTT
TRBJ2-3 NA TRBV3-1/TRBV3-2 CASSQDCRHITDTQYF TGTGCCAGCAGCCAAGATTGTAGACACATAACAGATACGCAGTATTTT
TRBJ1-3 NA TRBV7-3 CASSLRGLEDTIYF TGTGCCAGCAGCTTAAGGGGGTTGGAGGACACCATATATTTT
TRBJ1-1 NA TRBV5-1 CASSLGLGALTEAFF TGCGCCAGCAGCTTAGGGCTGGGGGCGCTCACTGAAGCTTTCTTT
TRBJ2-7 TRBD2 TRBV9 CASSPQREKAYEQYF TGTGCCAGCAGCCCTCAGCGGGAGAAGGCCTACGAGCAGTACTTC
TRBJ1-2 TRBD1 TRBV5-6 CASSAGTAGNYGYTF TGTGCCAGCAGCGCCGGGACAGCGGGTAACTATGGCTACACCTTC
TRBJ2-5 NA TRBV5-1 CASSFGSQETQYF TGCGCCAGCAGCTTTGGGAGCCAAGAGACCCAGTACTTC
TRBJ2-5 TRBD2 TRBV12-5 CASAQGPAGGPRETQYF TGTGCTAGTGCCCAGGGGCCAGCGGGGGGGCCTAGGGAGACCCAGTACTTC
TRBJ2-3 TRBD1 TRBV7-6 CASSYRTGHTDTQYF TGTGCCAGCAGCTATAGGACAGGCCACACAGATACGCAGTATTTT
TRBJ1-4 NA TRBV11-2 CASSPSTGLYNEKLFF TGTGCCAGCAGCCCCTCGACGGGTCTTTATAATGAAAAACTGTTTTTT
TRBJ1-5 NA TRBV27 CASRENSNQPQHF TGTGCCAGCAGAGAGAATAGCAATCAGCCCCAGCATTTT
TRBJ2-3 NA TRBV2 CASKGMRTTWDTQYF TGTGCCAGCAAGGGAATGAGGACCACATGGGATACGCAGTATTTT
TRBJ2-3 NA TRBV11-2 CASSVQITDTQYF TGTGCCAGCAGCGTTCAGATCACAGATACGCAGTATTTT
TRBJ1-1 NA TRBV12-3/TRBV12-4 CASSLGQNTEAFF TGTGCCAGCAGTTTAGGCCAGAACACTGAAGCTTTCTTT
TRBJ2-3 TRBD1 TRBV19 CASRHRDRHTDTQYF TGTGCCAGCCGTCACCGGGACAGGCACACAGATACGCAGTATTTT